These T cell receptor beta chains were read from a single sample in a study of shared clonotypes between healthy human individuals. The table came from immunoSEQ multiplex PCR; TCRdb's copy has only in-frame clones and leaves some out. The data contain some 490,000 clones, 81% of them singletons. Sequenced: PBMCs. All receptors come from a woman aged 40 to 50 in good health. Some clones in this sample may be carry-over from other donors' samples. CDR3s include the opening cysteine and the closing phenylalanine or tryptophan. Each record gives: clone size, V gene, J gene, D gene, CDR3 protein, CDR3 DNA. D genes are given only for firm matches. Size is omitted from some rows. Given values are once, few, many or a class for expanded clones.

>-|TRBV25-1|TRBJ2-6|-
CASSAPGLSGANVLTF
TGTGCCAGCAGTGCCCCCGGCTTATCTGGGGCCAACGTCCTGACTTTC
>-|TRBV6-1|TRBJ1-1|-
CASSVNYVNTEAFF
TGCGCCAGCAGTGTCAACTACGTGAACACTGAAGCTTTCTTT
>once|TRBV30|TRBJ1-5|TRBD1
CAWSATPGQGLQPQHF
TGTGCCTGGAGCGCCACCCCGGGACAGGGGCTGCAGCCCCAGCATTTT
>-|TRBV15|TRBJ2-7|-
CTTSPGTYGYEQYF
TGTACCACGAGTCCCGGGACCTATGGTTACGAGCAGTACTTC
>-|TRBV2|TRBJ2-1|-
CASRIPGVGEQFF
TGTGCCAGCAGGATTCCGGGAGTTGGTGAGCAGTTCTTC
>-|TRBV6-5|TRBJ2-7|-
CASRVAELSYEQYF
TGTGCCAGCAGGGTAGCGGAGCTATCCTACGAGCAGTACTTC
>few|TRBV18|TRBJ1-4|TRBD1
CASSPRTGRSEKLFF
TGTGCCAGCTCACCGCGGACAGGGAGGAGTGAAAAACTGTTTTTT
>-|TRBV5-8|TRBJ2-1|TRBD2
CASSRTSGRVAYEQFF
TGTGCCAGCAGCAGGACTAGCGGGAGGGTAGCATATGAGCAGTTCTTC
>-|TRBV11-3|TRBJ2-5|-
CASSPTAGAGQETQYF
TGTGCCAGCAGCCCCACAGCAGGAGCTGGCCAAGAGACCCAGTACTTC
>-|TRBV7-2|TRBJ2-5|TRBD1
CASRSRDRLYQETQYF
TGTGCCAGCAGAAGCCGGGACAGGCTGTACCAAGAGACCCAGTACTTC
>-|TRBV7-8|TRBJ2-1|TRBD2
CASSHGTSGSPRGDEQFF
TGTGCCAGCAGCCACGGGACTAGCGGGAGCCCTAGGGGCGATGAGCAGTTCTTC
>-|TRBV7-7|TRBJ2-2|TRBD1
CASSPTGVTGELFF
TGTGCCAGCAGCCCGACAGGGGTCACCGGGGAGCTGTTTTTT
>-|TRBV2|TRBJ2-5|-
CASSAQGLQETQYF
TGTGCCAGCAGTGCACAGGGTCTACAAGAGACCCAGTACTTC
>-|TRBV7-8|TRBJ1-2|-
CASSLGQTDYGYTF
TGTGCCAGCAGCTTAGGACAGACAGACTATGGCTACACCTTC
>-|TRBV5-4|TRBJ2-3|TRBD2
CASSRLAGRGGADTQYF
TGTGCCAGCAGCCGACTAGCGGGAAGGGGGGGGGCAGATACGCAGTATTTT
>-|TRBV2|TRBJ1-2|TRBD1
CASSNTGGNYGYTF
TGTGCCAGCAGCAACACAGGGGGGAACTATGGCTACACCTTC
>-|TRBV28|TRBJ2-7|TRBD2
CASSLGSLAVNKQYF
TGTGCCAGCAGTTTGGGCAGTCTAGCGGTTAACAAGCAGTACTTC
>few|TRBV6-1|TRBJ1-2|-
CASSEVAGGPGGYTF
TGTGCCAGCAGTGAAGTGGCTGGGGGTCCGGGTGGCTACACCTTC